Below are 16 T cell receptor beta chains sequenced from a single sample in a study of T cells after yellow fever vaccination. TCRdb re-called the 5' RACE reads with MiXCR, one entry per CDR3 protein. The sample holds some 290,000 distinct CDR3 sequences, approximately 12% seen once. Material: CD4+ T cells sorted from PBMCs, obtained 45 days after the yellow fever booster vaccination. All receptors derive from a man aged 18 to 29 who received the YFV17D yellow fever vaccine.

Many counts were recorded for this clonotype. The rearrangement links TRBV6-6 to TRBJ2-5, with D uncertain. The CDR3 spans 13 residues. Trimming pared 5 bases from V and 7 bases from J, leaving 14 bases between. Germline V lookup: CDR1 MNHNY, CDR2 SVGAGI (reference sequence). The CDR3 sequence: CASSKSHEGTQYF. As DNA, the CDR3 is TGTGCCAGCAGTAAAAGCCACGAAGGGACCCAGTACTTC.

This clonotype was counted between two and nine times. The chain combines TRBV2 with TRBJ2-3, with 9 bases identical to TRBD2. After removal of 5 bases from V and 4 bases from J, the junction contained 4 bases not matched to a gene. The CDR3 is 14 amino acids. Germline values: CDR1 SNHLY, CDR2 FYNNEI. In DNA form, the CDR3 reads TGTGCCAGCAGTAGTTTAGCGGGGGCAGATACGCAGTATTTT. This translates into CASSSLAGADTQYF.

This clonotype was counted a few times. This chain uses TRBV6-1 with TRBJ2-1; 8 bases line up with TRBD1. J lost 3 bases, V lost 7 bases, and 14 bases had no gene match. The CDR3 has 17 residues. Germline V gene data show CDR1 as MNHNS and CDR2 as SASEGT. Here the CDR3 DNA reads TGTGCCAGCATTGTGAACCCAGGGGGCGGCCGCTACAATGAGCAGTTCTTC. As protein: CASIVNPGGGRYNEQFF.

This clonotype was seen more than once but under ten times. V and J are TRBV6-5 and TRBJ1-2, with 10 bases matching TRBD1. The CDR3 spans 15 residues. Germline-derived CDR1 and CDR2 are MNHEY and SVGAGI. The junction had 10 bases not matched to a gene; V was cut back by 6 bases and J by 6 bases. As DNA, the CDR3 is TGTGCCAGCAGAAGGGGGAGGACAGGGGGGAATGGCTACACCTTC. Amino acids: CASRRGRTGGNGYTF.

The V call is TRBV5-1, the J call TRBJ2-2; possible D gene TRBD1, 5 bases. The V end lost 0 bases, the J end lost 8 bases, and 11 bases lay between the germline ends. This CDR3 is built from 14 residues. CDR1 SGHRS and CDR2 YFSETQ come from the germline V gene. CDR3 bases: TGCGCCAGCAGCTTGGTCAGGGATGAAGGGGAGCTGTTTTTT. The encoded protein is CASSLVRDEGELFF.

This clonotype has at least ten counts. V usage is TRBV4-1 and J usage is TRBJ1-4; no reliable D call. V lost 4 bases, J lost 8 bases, and 11 bases lay in between. The CDR3 contains 13 residues. Germline CDR1 is MGHRA and CDR2 is YSYEKL. CDR3 sequence: CASSRVVREKLFF. CDR3 bases: TGCGCCAGCAGCCGGGTAGTCCGGGAAAAACTGTTTTTT.

V usage is TRBV18 and J usage is TRBJ2-5; TRBD1 matches at 8 bases. The CDR3 loop spans 14 amino acids. Per germline, CDR1 KGHSH and CDR2 LQKENI. V was pared by 6 bases and J by 5 bases, with 8 bases of the junction left unmatched. Here the CDR3 reads CASSHETGDETQYF. DNA for the CDR3: TGTGCCAGCTCGCACGAGACAGGGGACGAGACCCAGTACTTC.

The rearrangement uses TRBV5-5 and TRBJ2-3; 7 bases are a match to TRBD1. V shed 3 bases, J shed 3 bases, and the junction held 7 bases outside the gene matches. The germline CDR1 and CDR2 sequences are SGHKS and YYEKEE (reference sequence). The CDR3 is made up of 15 amino acids. The CDR3 DNA follows: TGTGCCAGCAGCTCGGGACAGATATTAACAGATACGCAGTATTTT. It encodes CASSSGQILTDTQYF. The entire variable domain, with the rest obtained from reference TRBV5-5 and TRBJ2-3, is as follows: DAGVTQSPTHLIKTRGQQVTLRCSPISGHKSVSWYQQVLGQGPQFIFQYYEKEERGRGNFPDRFSARQFPNYSSELNVNALLLGDSALYLCASSSGQILTDTQYFGPGTRLTVL.

This clonotype was counted between two and nine times. The chain has TRBV6-5 and TRBJ1-3, with TRBD1 matching over 9 bases. The germline gives CDR1 MNHEY, CDR2 SVGAGI. The CDR3 is 14 residues long. V was clipped by 8 bases and J by 8 bases; unmatched bases: 10. This CDR3 is CASLDRDREDTIYF. The CDR3, as DNA: TGTGCCAGCCTTGATCGGGACAGGGAAGACACCATATATTTT.

The V call is TRBV5-5, the J call TRBJ2-5; D possibly corresponds to TRBD2 (5 bases). Germline V gives CDR1 SGHKS, CDR2 YYEKEE (reference sequence). Trimming removed 4 bases from V and 2 bases from J, with 15 bases in between. CDR3 length: 15 amino acids. CDR3 sequence reads: CASSRPPGKQETQYF. DNA of the CDR3: TGTGCCAGCAGCAGACCCCCGGGGAAGCAAGAGACCCAGTACTTC.

V is TRBV12-3 or TRBV12-4 and J is TRBJ2-7, with 8 bases identical to TRBD1. The CDR3 sequence is 14 residues long. Losses at the gene ends were 4 bases for V and 4 bases for J; bases not matched to a gene: 6. This CDR3 reads CASSWGDRGYEQYF. The CDR3 nucleotides read TGTGCCAGCAGTTGGGGAGACAGGGGATACGAGCAGTACTTC.

This clonotype was seen a few times. This rearrangement joins TRBV12-3 or TRBV12-4 to TRBJ2-3; the D gene is possibly TRBD1 (6 bases). CDR3 size: 15 residues. Trimming pared 1 base from V and 9 bases from J, leaving 17 bases between. CDR3: CASSLVSRRGLTQYF. CDR3 coding DNA: TGTGCCAGCAGTTTAGTATCTCGCAGGGGTTTAACGCAGTATTTT.

CDR3 amino acids: CASHDRGPDTQYF. CDR3 nucleotide sequence: TGTGCCAGCCACGACAGGGGCCCAGATACGCAGTATTTT. The chain links TRBV2 to TRBJ2-3; the match to TRBD1 covers 8 bases. The CDR3 runs 13 residues. The J segment lost 4 bases and the V segment lost 8 bases, leaving 5 bases of the junction unmatched. From germline, CDR1 is SNHLY and CDR2 FYNNEI.

This clonotype was seen repeatedly, ten times or more. CDR3 loop: CSVEDQETQYF. CDR3 nucleotides: TGCAGCGTTGAGGACCAAGAGACCCAGTACTTC. V gene TRBV29-1 combines with J gene TRBJ2-5, with D uncertain. V was clipped by 3 bases and J by 0 bases, with 2 bases between them. The CDR3 covers 11 residues. Germline lookup yields CDR1 SQVTM and CDR2 ANQGSEA.

This clonotype was seen a handful of times. The genes are TRBV7-9 and TRBJ1-2; D is ambiguous. Germline lookup yields CDR1 SEHNR and CDR2 FQNEAQ (reference sequence). V dropped 1 base and J dropped 0 bases, with 12 bases sitting between them. The CDR3 runs to 16 residues. The CDR3 DNA reads as TGTGCCAGCAGCTTAGTATGGGGAGAAGCTAACTATGGCTACACCTTC. Protein product: CASSLVWGEANYGYTF.

This clonotype occurred a few times. CDR3 nucleotides: TGTGCCACCAGTGGCGGGACAGGCTACACAGATACGCAGTATTTT. It translates to CATSGGTGYTDTQYF. The rearrangement joins TRBV24-1 to TRBJ2-3, with 8 nucleotides matching TRBD1. This CDR3 has 15 residues. V shed 5 bases and J 2 bases; nucleotides not matched to a gene: 5. Germline V gives CDR1 KGHDR, CDR2 SFDVKD.